This T cell receptor (beta chain) was sequenced for a study of Ad26.COV2.S vaccination and SARS-CoV-2 variants. Treatment given: around 19 received Ad26.COV2.S at low or high dose, single or two shots; 5 received placebo; per-sample allocation not given. Repertoires come from day 63 after the first vaccine or placebo injection. Produced via immunoSEQ multiplex PCR; TCRdb's table is partial and in-frame only. Counted here are some 290,000 clones, around four fifths occurring once; the ten biggest clones make up approximately 2%. This clone showed up just a few times. CDR1 and CDR2 (germline): MDHEN, SYDVKM. V trimming: 5 bases; J trimming: 8 bases; junction bases outside the gene matches: 10. The length of the CDR3 is 17 residues.

This rearrangement joins TRBV28 to TRBJ2-1; 15 bases fit TRBD2. Sample: peripheral blood, taken in a trial of Ad26.COV2.S vaccine versus placebo. The TCR sequence derives from a person aged 18 to 65 who received the Ad26.COV2.S COVID-19 vaccine or a placebo. Written as DNA, the CDR3 is TGTGCCAGCAGTCTCACCCGGACTAGCGGGGGGGCCGATGAGCAGTTCTTC. It specifies CASSLTRTSGGADEQFF.